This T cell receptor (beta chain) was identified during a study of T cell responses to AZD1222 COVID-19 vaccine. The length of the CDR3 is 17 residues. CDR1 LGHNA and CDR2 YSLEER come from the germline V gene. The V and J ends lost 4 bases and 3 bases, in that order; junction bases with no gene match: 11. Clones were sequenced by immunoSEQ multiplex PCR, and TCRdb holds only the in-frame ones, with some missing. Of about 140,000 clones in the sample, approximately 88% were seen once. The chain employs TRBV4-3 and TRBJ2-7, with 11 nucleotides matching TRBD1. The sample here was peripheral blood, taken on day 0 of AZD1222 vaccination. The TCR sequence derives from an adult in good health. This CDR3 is CASSRSPGDRGIYEQYF. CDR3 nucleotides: TGCGCCAGCAGCCGATCGCCCGGGGACAGGGGGATCTACGAGCAGTACTTC.